This T cell receptor beta chain was captured in a study of T cells in Graves' hyperthyroidism and ophthalmopathy. V was trimmed by 6 bases and J by 4 bases, leaving 13 bases between them. Per the germline V gene, CDR1 is MDHEN and CDR2 is SYDVKM. The CDR3 length is 13 residues. This clonotype has a count of ten or more. Authors of the study amplified TCR beta CDR3 regions from RNA transcripts. The study used the HTBI primer set for a first-round RT-PCR of the TCR CDR3. MiXCR was run by TCRdb on the multiplex PCR reads, yielding one entry per CDR3 protein. Found here are fewer than 900,000 distinct CDR3 sequences, about 16% of them singletons; the top ten hold roughly 8%. No progression to ophthalmopathy during 18 months of follow-up defined stable disease. Disease duration under 2 months; hyperthyroidism patients were aged 18 to 65. Exclusions: uncontrolled infection, other autoimmune disease, pregnancy, lactation.

This clonotype was sampled from a man younger than 35 with Graves' hyperthyroidism. The sequenced sample consisted of blood. This chain connects TRBV28 to TRBJ2-7; possibly TRBD1 for D (8 bases). The CDR3 is CASRTGEGYEQYF. In DNA, the CDR3 is TGTGCCAGCAGGACAGGGGAGGGTTACGAGCAGTACTTC.